This T cell receptor (beta chain) was documented in a study of CD8+ T cells in alopecia areata listed by TCRdb under 2018. Regarding the study in general: The treated patients, all with moderate-to-severe alopecia areata, were enrolled in an open-label pilot trial of oral tofacitinib given at 5 to 10 mg twice daily. The SALT score, which quantifies the percentage of affected scalp surface area, was used to measure disease severity in treated patients. To study T cell clonal expansion in alopecia areata, the researchers applied high-throughput TCRbeta sequencing to both the C3H/HeJ mouse model and human patients. Biopsies were taken from tofacitinib-treated patients at baseline and again at 4 and 24 weeks into treatment, and several of those patients also had a later scalp biopsy. TCRbeta CDR3 regions were amplified by immunoSEQ multiplex PCR with 35 Vbeta forward and 13 Jbeta reverse primers. Tofacitinib was administered for 6 to 18 months, and 6 months of follow-up off drug were then conducted to assess delayed response and recurrence. Human TCRbeta sequencing covered scalp tissue and sorted CD4+ and CD8+ peripheral blood T cells from patchy and totalis/universalis alopecia areata patients and healthy controls. Scalp clonality was compared across normal scalp (n=4), patchy alopecia areata scalp (n=8), and alopecia totalis/universalis scalp (n=8). The RNA source kit depended on sample type: the PAXgene miRNA kit for fixed scalp, the miRNeasy kit for PBMCs, and the RNeasy kit for mouse skin. Here is what the overall study found, with its caveats: Unlike mouse skin, where gammadelta T cells dominate, normal human skin contains resident alphabeta T cells that get sequenced too, which complicates analysis of the scalp TCR repertoire. Compared with normal scalp, lesional scalp, particularly in alopecia totalis/universalis, had higher clonality and more expanded CD8+ clones, which suggests antigenic drive. Compared with mice, TCR sequences shared between patients were less clear, possibly partly because of HLA diversity across the patient population. Many expanded lesional clones persisted in scalp and blood during tofacitinib treatment, which may partly explain relapse after stopping treatment. Because the treated cohort was small and had only one nonresponder, larger studies are needed to examine links between baseline CD8+ expansion and response. Tofacitinib significantly decreased scalp clonality and the number of expanded CD8+ clones among the top 100 scalp clones.

Notes on this clone: No antigen is known for it. The record has no base qualities; no much larger clone is one base away.

Libraries were built with the immunoSEQ multiplex PCR assay. For TCR sequencing, RNA was extracted from every sample and reverse transcribed into cDNA to serve as template. SuperScript III was used to make first-strand cDNA, primed with a 2:1 mix of oligo-dT and random hexamers. A synthetic immune receptor repertoire was used to assess amplification bias, and residual bias was removed computationally. As for how the authors treated the data: After raw reads were preprocessed to remove errors, the CDR3 was defined following IMGT conventions as running from the conserved cysteine to phenylalanine. To get clonality, Shannon entropy was normalized by log2 of the number of productive unique TCRs and the result was subtracted from 1. Whether each scalp clone was CD4 or CD8 was inferred by checking scalp TCRbeta sequences against the CD4 and CD8 repertoires from sorted blood. The clones in this table, taken by TCRdb from immuneACCESS, are in-frame only. Not every clone is retained; where verified, under half of the shortfall comes from an unresolved V gene, and the cause of the rest is unknown. That table gives V, J and clone size, and the DNA gave D and trimming. The sample yields 95,000 to 110,000 clones; about nine tenths were counted once. Of the sample, around 10% is held by the ten largest clones.

From the cysteine up to the phenylalanine, the CDR3 has a length of 15 residues. The sequence is cut down to CDR3 DNA, 45 bases in frame from base 1. Taken from the germline V gene, the CDR1 and CDR2 loops are MGHRA and YSYEKL. V was cut back by 2 bases and J by 7 bases, leaving a gap of 18 bases between them. The treatment or condition label, read with the paper, signifies: oral pan-JAK inhibitor, 5-10 mg twice daily. Lesional scalp punch biopsies and peripheral blood were obtained from alopecia areata patients. PBMCs were isolated by density centrifugation and stained for CD3, CD4 and CD8, after which CD4+ and CD8+ T cells were sorted on a FACSAria.

The receptor was derived from a human donor with alopecia areata. The sequence is built from TRBV4-1 and TRBJ2-7; a tentative D call is TRBD2 (6 bases match). Sequencing used CD8+ T cells sorted from blood, obtained at approximately week 30, from a patient treated with tofacitinib. The CDR3 loop reads CASSQSHAGPEEQYF. Read as DNA, the sequence is TGCGCCAGCAGCCAATCTCACGCGGGGCCGGAAGAGCAGTACTTC.